The following is a T cell receptor (beta chain) sequence with its context. Its antigen is not known. The data belong to a study of shared clonotypes between healthy human individuals. This CDR3 is built from 13 residues. Trimming took 1 base from V and 3 from J, leaving 7 bases between them. Germline values: CDR1 SEHNR, CDR2 FQNEAQ (reference sequence). Here immunoSEQ multiplex PCR was the method, and the copy in TCRdb shows in-frame clones only, minus some. The sample contains about 110,000 clones, 68% of which appear only once. Study-level findings and limits: Measured sharing among donors was expected to vary with sequencing depth. Estimated richness was generally greater in naive than memory subsets.

Source material: memory CD8+ T cells sorted from blood. The subset here: CD45RO+ cells pooled with CCR7-negative TemRA cells. This clonotype was obtained from a woman aged 25 to 45 in good health. V and J are TRBV7-9 and TRBJ2-7; D remains unclear. The CDR3 loop is CASSLEVVYEQYF. DNA for the CDR3: TGTGCCAGCAGCTTAGAAGTTGTCTACGAGCAGTACTTC.